The clone carrying this TCR beta chain showed up just a few times. The record originates from a study of PD-L1 blockade in urothelial cancer. Looking at the study overall: Patients initiated atezolizumab in about 2014 at 1,200 mg intravenously every 3 weeks. Of some 28 patients, around 25 were males with bladder-origin urothelial cancer. Blood samples had a median of approximately 150,000 T cells, tens of thousands of unique TCRs, and clonality approximately 0.085.

CDR1 SEHNR and CDR2 FQNEAQ come from the germline V gene (reference sequence). The ends lost 4 bases at V and 0 bases at J; junction bases unmatched: 6. The CDR3 length is 16 residues. Regarding time point: pretreatment peripheral blood. Enrolled patients showed locally advanced or metastatic urothelial carcinoma. The assay was immunoSEQ multiplex PCR, and TCRdb's table has in-frame clones only and misses some. Among 40,000 or so clones listed, more than 85% were seen once. V usage is TRBV7-9 and J usage is TRBJ2-3, with 8 nucleotides matching TRBD1. This specimen was PBMCs, taken around atezolizumab (anti-PD-L1) treatment. This clonotype was obtained from a woman aged 60-75 years with urothelial cancer. The CDR3 protein is CASSSLWTGSTDTQYF. In DNA form, the CDR3 reads TGTGCCAGCAGCTCCCTTTGGACAGGGAGCACAGATACGCAGTATTTT.